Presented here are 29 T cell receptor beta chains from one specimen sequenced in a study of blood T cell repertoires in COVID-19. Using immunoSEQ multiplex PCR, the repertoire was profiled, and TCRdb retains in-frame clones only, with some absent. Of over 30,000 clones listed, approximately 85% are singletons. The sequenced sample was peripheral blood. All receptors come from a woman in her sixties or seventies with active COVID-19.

The CDR3 loop reads CATSAPTGRTDTQYF. In DNA form, the CDR3 reads TGTGCCACCAGTGCCCCGACAGGGCGCACAGATACGCAGTATTTT. This chain joins TRBV24-1 and TRBJ2-3, with 7 bases lining up with TRBD1. The germline V gene encodes CDR1 KGHDR and CDR2 SFDVKD. J gave up 1 base and V 5 bases, and 5 bases lay outside the gene matches. The CDR3 totals 15 residues.

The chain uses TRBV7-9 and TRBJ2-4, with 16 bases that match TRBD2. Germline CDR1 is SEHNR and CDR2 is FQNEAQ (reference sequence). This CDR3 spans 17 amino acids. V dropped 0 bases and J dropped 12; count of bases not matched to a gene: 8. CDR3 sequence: CASSLAGTSGGVQAQYF. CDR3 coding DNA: TGTGCCAGCAGCTTAGCCGGGACTAGCGGGGGGGTCCAGGCTCAGTACTTC.

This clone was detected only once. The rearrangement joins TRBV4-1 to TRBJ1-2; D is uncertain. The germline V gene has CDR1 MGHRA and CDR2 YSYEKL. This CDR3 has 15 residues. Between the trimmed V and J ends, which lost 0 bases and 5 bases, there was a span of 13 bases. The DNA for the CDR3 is TGCGCCAGCAGCCAAGAAACGGGATCGAGTTATGGCTACACCTTC. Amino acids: CASSQETGSSYGYTF.

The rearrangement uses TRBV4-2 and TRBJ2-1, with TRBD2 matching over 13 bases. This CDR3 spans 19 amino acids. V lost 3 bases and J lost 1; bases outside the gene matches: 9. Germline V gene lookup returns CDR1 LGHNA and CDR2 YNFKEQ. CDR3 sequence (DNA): TGTGCCAGCAGCCAGGAACTACTAGCGGGAGGGAGGTCCTACAATGAGCAGTTCTTC. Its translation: CASSQELLAGGRSYNEQFF.

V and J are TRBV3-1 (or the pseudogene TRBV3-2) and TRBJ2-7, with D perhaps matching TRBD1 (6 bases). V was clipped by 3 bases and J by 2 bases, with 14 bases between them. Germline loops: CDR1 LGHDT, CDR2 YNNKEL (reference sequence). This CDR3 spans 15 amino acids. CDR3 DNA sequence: TGTGCCAGCAGCCAGGCAGGGGCCAGGGCCTACGAGCAGTACTTC. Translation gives CASSQAGARAYEQYF.

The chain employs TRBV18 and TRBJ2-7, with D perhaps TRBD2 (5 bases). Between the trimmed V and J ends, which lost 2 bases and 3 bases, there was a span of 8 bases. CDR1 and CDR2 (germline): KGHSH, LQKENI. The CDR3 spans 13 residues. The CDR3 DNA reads TGTGCCAGCTCACCAACTAGGGTCTACGAGCAGTACTTC. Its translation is CASSPTRVYEQYF.

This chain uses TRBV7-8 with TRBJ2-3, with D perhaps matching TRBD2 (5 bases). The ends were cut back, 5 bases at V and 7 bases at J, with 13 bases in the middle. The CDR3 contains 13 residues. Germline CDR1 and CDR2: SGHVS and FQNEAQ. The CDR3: CASSDLRRNTQYF. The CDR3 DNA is TGTGCCAGCAGCGACCTACGGAGGAATACGCAGTATTTT.

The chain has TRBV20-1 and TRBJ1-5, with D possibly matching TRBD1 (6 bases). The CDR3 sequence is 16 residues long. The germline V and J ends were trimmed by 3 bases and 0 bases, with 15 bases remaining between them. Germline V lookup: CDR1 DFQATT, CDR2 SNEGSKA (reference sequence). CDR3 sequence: CSASFRGSYSNQPQHF. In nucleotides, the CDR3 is TGCAGTGCTAGTTTCAGGGGTTCCTATAGCAATCAGCCCCAGCATTTT.

CDR3 bases: TGTGCCAGCAGCTCCCCTTCGGACTCTCCGTACACTGAAGCTTTCTTT. This sequence encodes CASSSPSDSPYTEAFF. V gene TRBV5-4 combines with J gene TRBJ1-1; D is uncertain. The CDR3 length is 16 residues. The germline CDR1 and CDR2 sequences are SGHNT and YYREEE (reference sequence). Trimming cost V 3 bases and J 3 bases, with 18 bases left between them.

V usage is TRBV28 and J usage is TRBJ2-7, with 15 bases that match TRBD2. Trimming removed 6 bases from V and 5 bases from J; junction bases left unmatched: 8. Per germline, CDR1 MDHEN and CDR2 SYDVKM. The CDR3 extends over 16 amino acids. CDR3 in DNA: TGTGCCAGCAGCCGCGGACTAGCGGGAGGGCCAAACGAGCAGTACTTC. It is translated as CASSRGLAGGPNEQYF. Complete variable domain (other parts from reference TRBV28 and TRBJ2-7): DVKVTQSSRYLVKRTGEKVFLECVQDMDHENMFWYRQDPGLGLRLIYFSYDVKMKEKGDIPEGYSVSREKKERFSLILESASTNQTSMYLCASSRGLAGGPNEQYFGPGTRLTVT.

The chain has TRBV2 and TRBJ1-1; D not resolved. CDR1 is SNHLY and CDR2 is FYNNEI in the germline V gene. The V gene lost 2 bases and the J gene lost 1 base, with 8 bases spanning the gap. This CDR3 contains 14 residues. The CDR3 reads CASSESPQNTEAFF. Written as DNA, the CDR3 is TGTGCCAGCAGTGAAAGCCCGCAGAACACTGAAGCTTTCTTT.

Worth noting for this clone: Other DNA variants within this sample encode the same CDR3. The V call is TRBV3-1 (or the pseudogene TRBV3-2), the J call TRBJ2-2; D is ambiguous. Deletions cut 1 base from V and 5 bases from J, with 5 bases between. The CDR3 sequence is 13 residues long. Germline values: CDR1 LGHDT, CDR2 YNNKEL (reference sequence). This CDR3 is CASSQVVTGELFF. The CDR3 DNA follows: TGTGCCAGCAGCCAAGTAGTTACCGGGGAGCTGTTTTTT.

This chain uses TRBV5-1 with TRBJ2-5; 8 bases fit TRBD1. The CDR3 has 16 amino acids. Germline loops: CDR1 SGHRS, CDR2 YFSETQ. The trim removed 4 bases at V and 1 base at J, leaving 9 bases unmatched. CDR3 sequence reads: CASSRSTGTGQETQYF. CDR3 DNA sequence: TGCGCCAGCAGCCGATCTACCGGGACAGGCCAAGAGACCCAGTACTTC.

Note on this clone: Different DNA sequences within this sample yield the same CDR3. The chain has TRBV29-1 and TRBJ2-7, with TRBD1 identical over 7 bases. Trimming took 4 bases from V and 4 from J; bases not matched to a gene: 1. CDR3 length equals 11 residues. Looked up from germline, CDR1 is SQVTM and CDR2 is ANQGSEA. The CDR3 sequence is CSVVQGYEQYF. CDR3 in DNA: TGCAGCGTTGTACAGGGGTACGAGCAGTACTTC.

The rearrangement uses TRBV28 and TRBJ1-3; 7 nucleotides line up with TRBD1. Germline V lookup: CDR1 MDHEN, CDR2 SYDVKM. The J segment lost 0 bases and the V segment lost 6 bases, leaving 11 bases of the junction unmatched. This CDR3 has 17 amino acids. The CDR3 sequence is CASRGYRGASSGNTIYF. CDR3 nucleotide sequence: TGTGCCAGCAGGGGATACAGGGGCGCAAGCTCTGGAAACACCATATATTTT.

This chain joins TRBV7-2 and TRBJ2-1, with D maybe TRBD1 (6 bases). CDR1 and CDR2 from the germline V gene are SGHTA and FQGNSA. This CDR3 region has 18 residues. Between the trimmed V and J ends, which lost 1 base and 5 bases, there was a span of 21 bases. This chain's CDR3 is CASSLDGFVGAKNNEQFF. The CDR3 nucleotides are TGTGCCAGCAGCTTAGACGGGTTCGTGGGGGCCAAGAACAATGAGCAGTTCTTC. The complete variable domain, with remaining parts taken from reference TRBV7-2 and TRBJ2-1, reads GAGVSQSPSNKVTEKGKDVELRCDPISGHTALYWYRQSLGQGLEFLIYFQGNSAPDKSGLPSDRFSAERTGGSVSTLTIQRTQQEDSAVYLCASSLDGFVGAKNNEQFFGPGTRLTVL.

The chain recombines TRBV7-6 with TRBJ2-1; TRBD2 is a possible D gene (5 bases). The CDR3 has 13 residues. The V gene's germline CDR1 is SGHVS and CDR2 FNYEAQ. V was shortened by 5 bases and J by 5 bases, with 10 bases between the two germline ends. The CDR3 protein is CASSAGLHNEQFF. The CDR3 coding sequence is TGTGCCAGCAGCGCCGGACTCCACAATGAGCAGTTCTTC. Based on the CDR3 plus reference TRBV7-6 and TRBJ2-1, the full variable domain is GAGVSQSPRYKVTKRGQDVALRCDPISGHVSLYWYRQALGQGPEFLTYFNYEAQQDKSGLPNDRFSAERPEGSISTLTIQRTEQRDSAMYRCASSAGLHNEQFFGPGTRLTVL.

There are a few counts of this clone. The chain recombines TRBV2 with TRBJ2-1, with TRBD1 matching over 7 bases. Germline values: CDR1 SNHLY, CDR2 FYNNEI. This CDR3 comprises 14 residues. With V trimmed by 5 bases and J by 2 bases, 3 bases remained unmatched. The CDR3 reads CASSRQGAYNEQFF. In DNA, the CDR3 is TGTGCCAGCAGTAGACAGGGAGCCTACAATGAGCAGTTCTTC. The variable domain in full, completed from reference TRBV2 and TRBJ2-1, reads EPEVTQTPSHQVTQMGQEVILRCVPISNHLYFYWYRQILGQKVEFLVSFYNNEISEKSEIFDDQFSVERPDGSNFTLKIRSTKLEDSAMYFCASSRQGAYNEQFFGPGTRLTVL.

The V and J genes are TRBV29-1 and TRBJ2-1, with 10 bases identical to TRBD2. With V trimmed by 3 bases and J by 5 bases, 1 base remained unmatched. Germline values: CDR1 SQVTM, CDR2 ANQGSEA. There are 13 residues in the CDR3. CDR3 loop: CSVDSGRDNEQFF. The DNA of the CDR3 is TGCAGCGTTGACAGCGGGAGGGACAATGAGCAGTTCTTC.

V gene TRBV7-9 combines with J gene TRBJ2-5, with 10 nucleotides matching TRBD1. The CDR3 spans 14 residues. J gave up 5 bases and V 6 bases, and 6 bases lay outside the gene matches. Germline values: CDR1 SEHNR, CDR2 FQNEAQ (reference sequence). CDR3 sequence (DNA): TGTGCCAGCAGGATTGACAGGGGGCGGGAGACCCAGTACTTC. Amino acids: CASRIDRGRETQYF.

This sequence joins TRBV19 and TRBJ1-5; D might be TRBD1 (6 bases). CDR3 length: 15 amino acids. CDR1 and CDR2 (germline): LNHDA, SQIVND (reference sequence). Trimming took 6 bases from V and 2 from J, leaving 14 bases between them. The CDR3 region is CASSPQGIGNQPQHF. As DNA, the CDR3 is TGTGCCAGTAGCCCCCAGGGGATCGGCAATCAGCCCCAGCATTTT.

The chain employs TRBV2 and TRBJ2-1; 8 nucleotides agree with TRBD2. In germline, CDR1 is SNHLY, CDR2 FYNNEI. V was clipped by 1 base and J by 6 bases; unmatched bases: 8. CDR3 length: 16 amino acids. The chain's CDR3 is CASSEGSNAGGNEQFF. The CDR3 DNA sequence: TGTGCCAGCAGTGAAGGGTCCAATGCGGGGGGCAATGAGCAGTTCTTC.

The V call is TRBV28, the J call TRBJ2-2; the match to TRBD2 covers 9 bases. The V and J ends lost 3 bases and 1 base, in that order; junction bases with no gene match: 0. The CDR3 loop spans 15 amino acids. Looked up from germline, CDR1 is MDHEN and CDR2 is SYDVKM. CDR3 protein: CASSFSGGNTGELFF. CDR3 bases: TGTGCCAGCAGTTTTAGCGGGGGGAACACCGGGGAGCTGTTTTTT.

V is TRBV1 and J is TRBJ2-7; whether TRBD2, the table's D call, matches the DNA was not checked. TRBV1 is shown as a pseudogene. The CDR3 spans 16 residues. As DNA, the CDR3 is TGCACCAGCAGCCATGGACCCGGGACTAGCGTTTACGAGCAGTACTTC. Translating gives CTSSHGPGTSVYEQYF.

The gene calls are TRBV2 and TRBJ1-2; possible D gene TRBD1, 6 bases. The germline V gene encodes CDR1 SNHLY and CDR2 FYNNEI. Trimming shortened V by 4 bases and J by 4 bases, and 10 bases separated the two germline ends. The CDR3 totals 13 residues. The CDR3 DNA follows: TGTGCCAGCAGTGGGGACACTCTCTATGGCTACACCTTC. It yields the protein CASSGDTLYGYTF.

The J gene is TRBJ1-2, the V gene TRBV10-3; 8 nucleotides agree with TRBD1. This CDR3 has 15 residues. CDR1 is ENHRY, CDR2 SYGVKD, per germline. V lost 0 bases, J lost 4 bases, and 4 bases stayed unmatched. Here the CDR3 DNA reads TGTGCCATCAGTGAGTCGGGACAGGCGGCCTATGGCTACACCTTC. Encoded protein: CAISESGQAAYGYTF.

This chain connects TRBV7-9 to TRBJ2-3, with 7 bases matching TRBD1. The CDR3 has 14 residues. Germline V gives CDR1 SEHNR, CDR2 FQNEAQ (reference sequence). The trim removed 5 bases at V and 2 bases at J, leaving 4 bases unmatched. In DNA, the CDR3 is TGTGCCAGCAGCGAGGGACAGCTCACAGATACGCAGTATTTT. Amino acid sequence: CASSEGQLTDTQYF. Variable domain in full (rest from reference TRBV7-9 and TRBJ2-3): DTGVSQNPRHKITKRGQNVTFRCDPISEHNRLYWYRQTLGQGPEFLTYFQNEAQLEKSRLLSDRFSAERPKGSFSTLEIQRTEQGDSAMYLCASSEGQLTDTQYFGPGTRLTVL.

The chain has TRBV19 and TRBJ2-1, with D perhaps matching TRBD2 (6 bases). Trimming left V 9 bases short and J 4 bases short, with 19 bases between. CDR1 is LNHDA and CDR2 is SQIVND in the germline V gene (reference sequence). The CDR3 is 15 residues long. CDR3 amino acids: CASAPLGGSYNEQFF. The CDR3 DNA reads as TGTGCCAGCGCACCTCTGGGGGGTTCATACAATGAGCAGTTCTTC.

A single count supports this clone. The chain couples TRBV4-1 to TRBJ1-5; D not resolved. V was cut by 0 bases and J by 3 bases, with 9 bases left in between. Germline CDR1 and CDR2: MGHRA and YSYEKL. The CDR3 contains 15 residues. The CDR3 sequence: CASSQEITVNQPQHF. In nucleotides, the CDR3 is TGCGCCAGCAGCCAAGAGATCACAGTCAATCAGCCCCAGCATTTT.